These 14 T cell receptor beta chains came from one sample sequenced in a study of blood T cell repertoires in COVID-19. The assay was immunoSEQ multiplex PCR, and TCRdb's table has in-frame clones only and misses some. The sample shows roughly 40,000 clones, around 84% of them seen only once. The material sequenced was peripheral blood. All receptors come from a man in his 70s with acute or convalescent COVID-19.

This chain's CDR3 is CASSIDRDRVRGYTF. In DNA form, the CDR3 reads TGTGCCAGTAGTATAGACCGAGACAGGGTGCGTGGCTACACCTTC. The chain recombines TRBV19 with TRBJ1-2, with TRBD1 matching 7 bases. The CDR3 loop spans 15 amino acids. Germline V lookup: CDR1 LNHDA, CDR2 SQIVND (reference sequence). V was clipped by 0 bases and J by 7 bases; unmatched bases: 8. The whole variable domain, filled in from reference TRBV19 and TRBJ1-2, reads DGGITQSPKYLFRKEGQNVTLSCEQNLNHDAMYWYRQDPGQGLRLIYYSQIVNDFQKGDIAEGYSVSREKKESFPLTVTSAQKNPTAFYLCASSIDRDRVRGYTFGSGTRLTVV.

J is TRBJ1-4 and V is TRBV5-5; D is uncertain. Per germline, CDR1 SGHKS and CDR2 YYEKEE (reference sequence). V was pared by 7 bases and J by 0 bases, with 10 bases between. The CDR3 length is 14 residues. CDR3 region: CASRPQTTNEKLFF. CDR3 nucleotide sequence: TGTGCCAGCCGTCCCCAGACAACTAATGAAAAACTGTTTTTT.

The chain uses TRBV5-1 and TRBJ2-5; 7 nucleotides line up with TRBD2. The V segment lost 0 bases and the J segment 2 bases; nucleotides outside the gene matches: 7. Germline CDR1 reads SGHRS; CDR2 reads YFSETQ. The CDR3 extends over 16 amino acids. CDR3 region: CASSLVSASGQETQYF. Here the CDR3 DNA reads TGCGCCAGCAGCTTGGTTTCGGCTAGCGGACAAGAGACCCAGTACTTC.

V gene TRBV9 combines with J gene TRBJ1-5; D perhaps matches TRBD1 (6 bases). Per germline, CDR1 SGDLS and CDR2 YYNGEE. The V end was cut by 2 bases, the J end by 2 bases, with 17 bases between. The CDR3 runs to 17 residues. Written as DNA, the CDR3 is TGTGCCAGCAGCGTCGGGGGGGGGCTTGAGGGCAATCAGCCCCAGCATTTT. Protein: CASSVGGGLEGNQPQHF.

The rearrangement joins TRBV11-3 to TRBJ2-5, with 12 bases fitting TRBD1. The germline gives CDR1 SGHNT, CDR2 YENEEA. The J segment lost 7 bases and the V segment lost 2 bases, leaving 5 bases of the junction unmatched. CDR3 length: 15 residues. CDR3 residues: CASSLLGQGAGTQYF. The DNA for the CDR3 is TGTGCCAGCAGCTTATTGGGACAGGGGGCTGGGACCCAGTACTTC.

The chain couples TRBV4-3 to TRBJ2-1; D unresolved. Trimming removed 1 base from V and 0 bases from J, with 7 bases in between. Germline CDR1 is LGHNA and CDR2 is YSLEER. This CDR3 is 15 amino acids long. CDR3 DNA: TGCGCCAGCAGCCAAGGGCGGAGCTCCTACAATGAGCAGTTCTTC. Protein product: CASSQGRSSYNEQFF.

The chain recombines TRBV5-1 with TRBJ1-1, with 7 nucleotides matching TRBD1. Germline V gene lookup returns CDR1 SGHRS and CDR2 YFSETQ. The length of the CDR3 is 16 residues. The trim removed 4 bases at V and 1 base at J, leaving 10 bases unmatched. The CDR3 DNA is TGCGCCAGCAGCGCAATCCCTCAGGGGGAGAACACTGAAGCTTTCTTT. Residues: CASSAIPQGENTEAFF. Complete variable domain (other parts from reference TRBV5-1 and TRBJ1-1): KAGVTQTPRYLIKTRGQQVTLSCSPISGHRSVSWYQQTPGQGLQFLFEYFSETQRNKGNFPGRFSGRQFSNSRSEMNVSTLELGDSALYLCASSAIPQGENTEAFFGQGTRLTVV.

The chain combines TRBV2 with TRBJ2-1; 9 nucleotides line up with TRBD1. Germline-derived CDR1 and CDR2 are SNHLY and FYNNEI. The CDR3 has 13 amino acids. V dropped 7 bases and J dropped 8; count of bases not matched to a gene: 6. In DNA form, the CDR3 reads TGTGCCAGCAATTCGGACAGGGGTGATGAGCAGTTCTTC. Translation gives CASNSDRGDEQFF.

The V and J genes are TRBV30 and TRBJ1-1, with D tentatively TRBD1 (6 bases). Germline V lookup: CDR1 GTSNPN, CDR2 SVGIG (reference sequence). CDR3 size: 13 residues. V gave up 2 bases and J gave up 1 base, with 8 bases separating them. CDR3 DNA: TGTGCCTGGAGTCGGGACACGAACACTGAAGCTTTCTTT. Its translation is CAWSRDTNTEAFF.

This clone was seen just once. The CDR3 spells CASTADSYTEAFF. The CDR3 nucleotides are TGTGCCAGCACCGCGGACAGTTACACTGAAGCTTTCTTT. The V call is TRBV6-1, the J call TRBJ1-1; perhaps TRBD1 as D (6 bases). The CDR3 totals 13 residues. Trimming stripped 7 bases from V and 3 bases from J, with 12 bases between. Germline V gene sequence: CDR1 MNHNS, CDR2 SASEGT.

The V call is TRBV19, the J call TRBJ2-3, with TRBD2 matching over 12 bases. V was clipped by 8 bases and J by 6 bases; unmatched bases: 12. The CDR3 is 16 amino acids. Looked up from germline, CDR1 is LNHDA and CDR2 is SQIVND (reference sequence). CDR3 residues: CASGLAGLPAGDTQYF. Written as DNA, the CDR3 is TGTGCCAGTGGACTAGCGGGACTCCCCGCAGGTGATACGCAGTATTTT.

The CDR3, as DNA: TGCGCCAGCAGCTTTGGGGGGGCTGAAAAACTGTTTTTT. It is translated as CASSFGGAEKLFF. V gene TRBV5-1 combines with J gene TRBJ1-4; D possibly corresponds to TRBD1 (6 bases). With 2 bases removed from V and 7 bases from J, the gap between germline ends came to 9 bases. Germline CDR1 reads SGHRS; CDR2 reads YFSETQ. The CDR3 is made up of 13 amino acids. The whole variable domain, filled in from reference TRBV5-1 and TRBJ1-4, reads KAGVTQTPRYLIKTRGQQVTLSCSPISGHRSVSWYQQTPGQGLQFLFEYFSETQRNKGNFPGRFSGRQFSNSRSEMNVSTLELGDSALYLCASSFGGAEKLFFGSGTQLSVL.

In nucleotides, the CDR3 is TGTGCCAGCAGCCCGCTCGGGACATTGAACTATGGCTACACCTTC. Translating gives CASSPLGTLNYGYTF. This chain connects TRBV13 to TRBJ1-2, with D maybe TRBD1 (6 bases). With 5 bases removed from V and 2 bases from J, the gap between germline ends came to 15 bases. This CDR3 spans 15 amino acids. Germline loops: CDR1 PRHDT, CDR2 FYEKMQ (reference sequence).

The rearrangement joins TRBV7-3 to TRBJ2-3; 14 nucleotides align to TRBD2. This CDR3 contains 17 residues. With 6 bases clipped from V and 3 bases from J, the junction kept 8 bases outside the gene matches. Germline V gives CDR1 SGHTA, CDR2 FQGTGA. CDR3 nucleotides: TGTGCCAGCAGGAAGGGACTAGCGGGAGCGATGACAGATACGCAGTATTTT. As protein: CASRKGLAGAMTDTQYF.